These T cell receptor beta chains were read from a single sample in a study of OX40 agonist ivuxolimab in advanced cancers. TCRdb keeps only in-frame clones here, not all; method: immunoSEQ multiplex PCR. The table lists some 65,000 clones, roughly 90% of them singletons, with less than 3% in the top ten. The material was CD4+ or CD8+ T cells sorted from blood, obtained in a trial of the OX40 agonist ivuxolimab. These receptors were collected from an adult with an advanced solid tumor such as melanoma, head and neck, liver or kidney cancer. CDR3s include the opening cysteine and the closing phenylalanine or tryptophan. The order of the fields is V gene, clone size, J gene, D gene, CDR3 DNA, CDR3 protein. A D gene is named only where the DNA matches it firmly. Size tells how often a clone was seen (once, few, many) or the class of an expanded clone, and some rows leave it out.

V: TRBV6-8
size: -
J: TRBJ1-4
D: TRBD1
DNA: TGTGCCAGCAGTTCTAGACAGGGCAAACGTTCAACTAATGAAAAACTGTTTTTT
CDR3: CASSSRQGKRSTNEKLFF

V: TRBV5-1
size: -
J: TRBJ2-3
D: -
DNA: TGCGCCAGCAGGACGGGACATTCGACAGATACGCAGTATTTT
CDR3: CASRTGHSTDTQYF

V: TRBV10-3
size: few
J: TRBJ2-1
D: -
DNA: TGTGCCATCCACGCTGGGAAGGGCGGTGGTGAGCAGTTCTTC
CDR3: CAIHAGKGGGEQFF

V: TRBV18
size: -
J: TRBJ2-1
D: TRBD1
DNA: TGTGCCAGCTCACCGAGGACAGGGGGAAATGAGCAGTTCTTC
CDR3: CASSPRTGGNEQFF

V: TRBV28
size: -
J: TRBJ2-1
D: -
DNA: TGTGCCAGCAGTTTTTGGGCGGGTCAGCCTGTGGGCGGGCAGTTCTTC
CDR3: CASSFWAGQPVGGQFF

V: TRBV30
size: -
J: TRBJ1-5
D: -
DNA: TGTGCCTGGAGTGGGAAGACGGAAAATAGCAATCAGCCCCAGCATTTT
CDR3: CAWSGKTENSNQPQHF

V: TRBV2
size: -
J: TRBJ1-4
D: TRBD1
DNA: TGTGCCAGCAAACGGGACAGGGCTGCAACTAATGAAAAACTGTTTTTT
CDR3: CASKRDRAATNEKLFF

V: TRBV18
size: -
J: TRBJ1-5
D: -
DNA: TGTGCCAGCTCGCCTACCGGGACCGTACATCAGCCCCAGCATTTT
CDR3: CASSPTGTVHQPQHF

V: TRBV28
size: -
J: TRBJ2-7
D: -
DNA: TGTGCCAGCAGTTGGGGTCTAGTAAAGCTCCACGAGCAGTACTTC
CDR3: CASSWGLVKLHEQYF

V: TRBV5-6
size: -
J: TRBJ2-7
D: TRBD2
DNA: TGTGCCAGCAGCTCTGAATCTAGCGGGAGGGACTACGAGCAGTACTTC
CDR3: CASSSESSGRDYEQYF

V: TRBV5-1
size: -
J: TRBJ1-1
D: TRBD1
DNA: TGCGCCAGCAGCTGGACAGGGGGTGATACTGAAGCTTTCTTT
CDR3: CASSWTGGDTEAFF

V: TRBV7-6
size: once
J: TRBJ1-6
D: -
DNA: TGTGCCAGCAGCTTAAGCCAATTCCGGGAGCCCAATTCACCCCTCCACTTT
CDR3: CASSLSQFREPNSPLHF

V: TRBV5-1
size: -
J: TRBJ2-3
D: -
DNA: TGCGCCAGCAGCTTGCAAACAGGGCGGTTCGATACGCAGTATTTT
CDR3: CASSLQTGRFDTQYF

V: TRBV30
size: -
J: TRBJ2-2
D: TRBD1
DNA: TGTGCCTGGAGTCTACAGGGGTTAAATACCGGGGAGCTGTTTTTT
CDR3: CAWSLQGLNTGELFF

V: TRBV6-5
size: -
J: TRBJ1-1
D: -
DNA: TGTGCCAGCAGTTACGAGGCGGTAAAAGCTTTCTTT
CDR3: CASSYEAVKAFF

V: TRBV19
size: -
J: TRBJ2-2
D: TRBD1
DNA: TGTGCCAGTAGTGGGGACGACAGGGTTGGGACCGGGGAGCTGTTTTTT
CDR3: CASSGDDRVGTGELFF

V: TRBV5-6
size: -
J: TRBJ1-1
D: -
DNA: TGTGCCAGCAGCTTGGGCAGGGTGGGGGTAAGCGGAGCTTTCTTT
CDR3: CASSLGRVGVSGAFF

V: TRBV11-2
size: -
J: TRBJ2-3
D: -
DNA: TGTGCCAGCAGCTCCGGGGGAAGGAAGACAGATACGCAGTATTTT
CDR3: CASSSGGRKTDTQYF

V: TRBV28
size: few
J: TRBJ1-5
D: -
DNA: TGTGCCAGCGAAACCAGGGGAGGGAATCAGCCCCAGCATTTT
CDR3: CASETRGGNQPQHF

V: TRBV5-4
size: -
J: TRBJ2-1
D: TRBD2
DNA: TGTGCCAGCAGCCCCGGGACTAGCGGGACCTACAATGAGCAGTTCTTC
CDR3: CASSPGTSGTYNEQFF

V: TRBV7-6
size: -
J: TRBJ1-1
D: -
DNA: TGTGCCAGCACCCTGACAGCGAACACTGAAGCTTTCTTT
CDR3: CASTLTANTEAFF

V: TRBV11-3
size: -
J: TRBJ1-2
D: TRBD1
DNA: TGTGCCAGCAGCTCGTCGGGGGGCGTGGGACAGATATTCTATGGCTACACCTTC
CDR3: CASSSSGGVGQIFYGYTF

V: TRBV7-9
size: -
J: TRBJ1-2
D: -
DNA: TGTGCCAGCAGCTTAATGGAGATGGGACTGGGTCATGGCTACACCTTC
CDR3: CASSLMEMGLGHGYTF

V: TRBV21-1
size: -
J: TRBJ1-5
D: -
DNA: TGTGCCAGCAGCAAAGCACCCCCGACAGACCACAGTCAGCCCCAGCATTTT
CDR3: CASSKAPPTDHSQPQHF

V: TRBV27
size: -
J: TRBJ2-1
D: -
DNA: TGTGCCAGCAGTCCTCGTCGGACGGTTTACAATGAGCAGTTCTTC
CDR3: CASSPRRTVYNEQFF

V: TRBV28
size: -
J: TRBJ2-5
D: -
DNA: TGTGCCAGCAGGCGTTACGAGACCCAGTACTTC
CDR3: CASRRYETQYF

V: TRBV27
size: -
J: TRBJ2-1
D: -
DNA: TGTGCCAGCAGTGTGGAAGCACAGGATGAGCAGTTCTTC
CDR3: CASSVEAQDEQFF

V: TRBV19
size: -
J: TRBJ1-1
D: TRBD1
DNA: TGTGCCAGCAAAAGCCTGGGACAGACCACTGAAGCTTTCTTT
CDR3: CASKSLGQTTEAFF

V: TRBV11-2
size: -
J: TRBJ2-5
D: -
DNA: TGTGCCAGCAGCTTAGGGTTTGGAGGGGCAGAGACCCAGTACTTC
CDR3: CASSLGFGGAETQYF

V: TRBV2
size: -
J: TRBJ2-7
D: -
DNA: TGTGCCAGCATTAGTGACAGATTACGATACGAGCAGTACTTC
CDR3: CASISDRLRYEQYF

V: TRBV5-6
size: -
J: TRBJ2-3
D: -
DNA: TGTGCCAGCAGCTCCCTCAGGGGAAGGGTCACAGATACGCAGTATTTT
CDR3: CASSSLRGRVTDTQYF

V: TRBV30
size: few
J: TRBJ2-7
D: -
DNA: TGTGCCTGTAACCCTTGGGACATGGGTGGCTACGAGCAGTACTTC
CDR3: CACNPWDMGGYEQYF

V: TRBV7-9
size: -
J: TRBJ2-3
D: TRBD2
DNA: TGTGCCAGCAGCTTAGCCAGACTAGCGGGGACTAGCACAGATACGCAGTATTTT
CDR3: CASSLARLAGTSTDTQYF

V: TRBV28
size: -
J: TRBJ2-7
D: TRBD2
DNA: TGTGCCATACAGCGGGGGGGGACCTACGAGCAGTACTTC
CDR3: CAIQRGGTYEQYF

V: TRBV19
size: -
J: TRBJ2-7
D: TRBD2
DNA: TGTGCCAGTAGGGATAGCGGGAGCGGTACCTACGAGCAGTACTTC
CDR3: CASRDSGSGTYEQYF

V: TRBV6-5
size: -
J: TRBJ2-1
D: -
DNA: TGTGCCAGCAGTTACATGGCCGTTGGAGAGCAGTTCTTC
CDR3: CASSYMAVGEQFF

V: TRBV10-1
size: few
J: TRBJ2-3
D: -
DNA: TGCGCCAGCAGTGAGTGGGACAGCACAGATACGCAGTATTTT
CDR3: CASSEWDSTDTQYF

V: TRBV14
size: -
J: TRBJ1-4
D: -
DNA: TGTGCCAGCAGCCAAGGGGCAGGGTATTATTCCGAAAAACTGTTTTTT
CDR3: CASSQGAGYYSEKLFF

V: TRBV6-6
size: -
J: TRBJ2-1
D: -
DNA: TGTGCCAGCAGTTACCGGGGCCTTGACACTGAGCAGTTCTTC
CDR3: CASSYRGLDTEQFF

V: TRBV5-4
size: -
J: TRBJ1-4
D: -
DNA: TGTGCCAGCAGCTTGGACGTACGATCGTCTAATGAAAAACTGTTTTTT
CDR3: CASSLDVRSSNEKLFF

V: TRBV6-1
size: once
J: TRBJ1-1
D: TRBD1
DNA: TGTGCCAGCAGTACCACAGGGGGACGAACTGAAGCTTTCTTT
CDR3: CASSTTGGRTEAFF

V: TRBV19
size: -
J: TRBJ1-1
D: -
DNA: TGTGCCAGTAGTATCCCCGCAGAGAACACTGAAGCCTTCTTT
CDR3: CASSIPAENTEAFF

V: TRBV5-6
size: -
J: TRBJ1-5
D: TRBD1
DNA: TGTGCCAGCAGCTTGGGGGACAGGCGGGGACAGCCCCAGCATTTT
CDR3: CASSLGDRRGQPQHF

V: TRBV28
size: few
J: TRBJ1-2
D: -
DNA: TGTGCCAGCAGGATAGAAGGTTTCGGCTACACCTTC
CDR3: CASRIEGFGYTF

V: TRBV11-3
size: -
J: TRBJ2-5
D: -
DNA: TGTGCCAGCAGCTTAGGCAGGCAGAGTCTAGAGACCCAGTACTTC
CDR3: CASSLGRQSLETQYF

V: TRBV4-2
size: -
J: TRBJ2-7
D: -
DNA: TGTGCCAGCAGCTTGCGCAGCGAGCAGTACTTC
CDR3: CASSLRSEQYF

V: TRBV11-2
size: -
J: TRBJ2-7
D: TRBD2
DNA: TGTGCCAGCAGCTTAGATGGCGGGAGACTCTACGAGCAGTACTTC
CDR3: CASSLDGGRLYEQYF

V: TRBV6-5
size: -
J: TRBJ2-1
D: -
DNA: TGTGCCAGCAGTACGGGGCGGGGTAGTAATGAGCAGTTCTTC
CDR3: CASSTGRGSNEQFF

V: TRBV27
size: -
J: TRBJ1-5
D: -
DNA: TGTGCCAGCAGTCCGAGCATCTCGGACCGAGCCTCGCCCCAGCATTTT
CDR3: CASSPSISDRASPQHF

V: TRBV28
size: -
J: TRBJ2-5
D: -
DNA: TGTGCCAGCAGTGCAAACGATGGAGCCCCCGAAGCGACCCAGTACTTC
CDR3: CASSANDGAPEATQYF

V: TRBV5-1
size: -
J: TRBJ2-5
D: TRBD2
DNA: TGCGCCAGCAGCACCGGGACTAGCAACTCGTACCAAGAGACCCAGTACTTC
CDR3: CASSTGTSNSYQETQYF

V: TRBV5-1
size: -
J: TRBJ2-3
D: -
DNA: TGCGCCAGCAGCTTGCAGGGTTCTGATACGCAGTATTTT
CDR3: CASSLQGSDTQYF

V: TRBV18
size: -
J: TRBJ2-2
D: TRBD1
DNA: TGTGCCAGCTCACCACGACAGGGGGCCGGGGAGCTGTTTTTT
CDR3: CASSPRQGAGELFF

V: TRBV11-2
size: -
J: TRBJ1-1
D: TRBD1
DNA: TGTGCCAGCAGCTTAATAGGACAGGGGGCTGCAGGAATTAACACTGAAGCTTTCTTT
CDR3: CASSLIGQGAAGINTEAFF

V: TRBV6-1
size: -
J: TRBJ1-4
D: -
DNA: TGTGCCAGCAGGATTAGGTCAGGGGAGGAAAAACTGTTTTTT
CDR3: CASRIRSGEEKLFF